These 30 T cell receptor beta chains share one sample of origin, sequenced in a study of blood T cells in healthy people across ages. It was with a sample-barcoded 5' primer and a J-beta primer mix that a second PCR of about 6 to 12 cycles was run. TCRdb re-analysed the 5' RACE reads in MiXCR, keeping a single row per CDR3 protein. The data show hundreds of thousands of distinct CDR3 sequences, with roughly 25% seen just once and around 3% held by the top ten. In addition, the sample was reused for a study of T cells of mothers and their children.

Sequences were obtained from blood. All receptors derive from a boy younger than 18 in good health.

The rearrangement links TRBV12-3 or TRBV12-4 to TRBJ1-1, with no clear D. This CDR3 comprises 13 residues. Trimming took 8 bases from V and 3 from J, leaving 13 bases between them. In DNA form, the CDR3 reads TGTGCCAGCTGGACCGGCTGGGACACTGAAGCTTTCTTT. Amino acids: CASWTGWDTEAFF.

The CDR3 DNA sequence: TGTGCCACCAGTGATCAGGTCGGTGGGGTCGATGAGCAGTTCTTC. Its protein product is CATSDQVGGVDEQFF. The chain is built from TRBV24-1 and TRBJ2-1; the D is unclear. The ends were cut back, 3 bases at V and 8 bases at J, with 16 bases in the middle. Germline CDR1 is KGHDR and CDR2 is SFDVKD. The CDR3 sequence is 15 residues long.

The rearrangement joins TRBV11-2 to TRBJ2-1; D may be TRBD1 (6 bases). Trimming left V 6 bases short and J 2 bases short, with 20 bases between. The CDR3 runs 17 residues. CDR1 and CDR2 from the germline V gene are SGHAT and FQNNGV. CDR3 nucleotides: TGTGCCAGCAGTATTACCATAGGGGCAGGGGCCTACAATGAGCAGTTCTTC. It specifies CASSITIGAGAYNEQFF.

The chain links TRBV29-1 to TRBJ1-1; a weak D match, TRBD1 (5 bases). The ends were cut back, 7 bases at V and 1 base at J, with 13 bases in the middle. The CDR3 extends over 13 amino acids. The germline CDR1 and CDR2 sequences are SQVTM and ANQGSEA. The CDR3 spells CSAWHRTNTEAFF. DNA of the CDR3: TGCAGCGCTTGGCACAGGACGAACACTGAAGCTTTCTTT.

This chain uses TRBV12-3 or TRBV12-4 with TRBJ1-1; 7 bases are shared with TRBD1. The length of the CDR3 is 15 residues. Trimming removed 6 bases from V and 0 bases from J; junction bases left unmatched: 7. In DNA, the CDR3 is TGTGCCAGCAGACCCTTCGGGACAGTGAACACTGAAGCTTTCTTT. Protein sequence: CASRPFGTVNTEAFF.

The chain recombines TRBV7-2 with TRBJ2-2; D gene unclear. CDR3 length: 13 amino acids. The germline V gene has CDR1 SGHTA and CDR2 FQGNSA. The germline V and J ends were trimmed by 5 bases and 4 bases, with 8 bases remaining between them. The chain's CDR3 is CASSRLLTGELFF. The CDR3 DNA follows: TGTGCCAGCAGCAGACTCCTCACCGGGGAGCTGTTTTTT.

This clonotype occurred a few times. The gene calls are TRBV15 and TRBJ1-1; D is possibly TRBD1 (5 bases). The germline CDR1 and CDR2 sequences are LNHNV and YYDKDF (reference sequence). V gave up 0 bases and J gave up 7 bases, with 12 bases separating them. The CDR3 extends over 14 amino acids. Here the CDR3 DNA reads TGTGCCACCAGCAGAGATGATGTGGGGGATGAAGCTTTCTTT. Amino acids: CATSRDDVGDEAFF.

The chain has TRBV3-1 and TRBJ1-4; no clear D. This CDR3 contains 12 residues. Germline loops: CDR1 LGHDT, CDR2 YNNKEL (reference sequence). The V end lost 4 bases, the J end lost 8 bases, and 8 bases lay between the germline ends. CDR3 sequence (DNA): TGTGCCAGCAGCCGTCCCGGGGAAAAACTGTTTTTT. Translation: CASSRPGEKLFF.

J is TRBJ2-7 and V is TRBV20-1; unclear D gene. With the DNA end fitting TRBJ2-5 better, the J assignment may be wrong. The length of the CDR3 is 12 residues. CDR1 is DFQATT and CDR2 is SNEGSKA in the germline V gene (reference sequence). CDR3 coding DNA: TGCAGTGCTAGTAAACCGAAAGAGACCCAGTACTTC. Encoded protein: CSASKPKETQYF.

V usage is TRBV20-1 and J usage is TRBJ1-3; D not resolved. Germline lookup yields CDR1 DFQATT and CDR2 SNEGSKA (reference sequence). This CDR3 comprises 14 residues. The V end was cut by 1 base, the J end by 3 bases, with 10 bases between. The DNA for the CDR3 is TGCAGTGCTAGAGTCGTTTCGGGTGGAAACACCATATATTTT. Amino acid sequence: CSARVVSGGNTIYF.

This rearrangement joins TRBV5-1 to TRBJ1-3; unclear D gene. Germline V lookup: CDR1 SGHRS, CDR2 YFSETQ. The CDR3 spans 14 residues. V lost 0 bases, J lost 4 bases, and 8 bases lay in between. CDR3 region: CASSLAPGGNTIYF. CDR3 nucleotides: TGCGCCAGCAGCTTGGCTCCGGGAGGAAACACCATATATTTT.

This clonotype was counted a few times. This rearrangement joins TRBV12-3 or TRBV12-4 to TRBJ2-7, with D possibly TRBD1 on 6 matching bases. The CDR3 has 12 residues. With 5 bases removed from V and 5 bases from J, the gap between germline ends came to 10 bases. This chain's CDR3 is CASSTGFHEQYF. CDR3 bases: TGTGCCAGCAGTACAGGGTTTCACGAGCAGTACTTC.

The table lists this clonotype with a few counts. The chain employs TRBV25-1 and TRBJ1-2; D unclear. Germline assignment: CDR1 MGHDK and CDR2 SYGVNS. The V gene lost 4 bases and the J gene lost 8 bases, with 14 bases spanning the gap. This CDR3 has 13 residues. CDR3 residues: CASSAPGSGGYTF. The CDR3 nucleotides are TGTGCCAGCAGTGCGCCAGGCAGTGGCGGCTACACCTTC.

This clonotype was detected only a few times. The rearrangement uses TRBV29-1 and TRBJ2-3, with 9 bases lining up with TRBD2. V shed 6 bases and J 4 bases; nucleotides not matched to a gene: 8. The germline V gene encodes CDR1 SQVTM and CDR2 ANQGSEA. This CDR3 has 14 residues. The CDR3 reads CSVFGTSLSDTQYF. The CDR3 region has the DNA TGCAGCGTCTTCGGGACTAGCCTCTCAGATACGCAGTATTTT.

The rearrangement links TRBV20-1 to TRBJ1-5; 9 bases agree with TRBD1. This CDR3 has 14 amino acids. The germline CDR1 and CDR2 sequences are DFQATT and SNEGSKA (reference sequence). Germline trimming cut 6 bases from V and 3 bases from J; bases unmatched to any gene: 6. CDR3 residues: CSARDRVTNQPQHF. CDR3 nucleotides: TGCAGTGCCAGGGACAGGGTGACCAATCAGCCCCAGCATTTT.

The rearrangement uses TRBV6-5 and TRBJ1-3; D may be TRBD1 (6 bases). Germline lookup yields CDR1 MNHEY and CDR2 SVGAGI. The V end was cut by 2 bases, the J end by 1 base, with 15 bases between. The CDR3 spans 17 residues. CDR3 protein: CASSYRGQPRSGNTIYF. The CDR3 coding sequence is TGTGCCAGCAGTTACAGAGGACAGCCAAGATCTGGAAACACCATATATTTT.

The chain uses TRBV5-1 and TRBJ2-5; D uncertain. This CDR3 is built from 14 residues. Trimming pared 0 bases from V and 3 bases from J, leaving 9 bases between. Germline values: CDR1 SGHRS, CDR2 YFSETQ. CDR3 nucleotides: TGCGCCAGCAGCTTGGACATATACAAAGAGACCCAGTACTTC. It is translated as CASSLDIYKETQYF.

The chain recombines TRBV7-9 with TRBJ1-2; D gene unclear. The CDR3 runs 11 residues. V lost 3 bases, J lost 9 bases, and 8 bases lay in between. Germline CDR1 and CDR2: SEHNR and FQNEAQ (reference sequence). CDR3 loop: CASSLGHSYTF. CDR3 bases: TGTGCCAGCAGCTTGGGTCATAGCTACACCTTC.

The chain uses TRBV30 and TRBJ2-3; TRBD2 aligns across 11 bases. Germline-derived CDR1 and CDR2 are GTSNPN and SVGIG (reference sequence). V shed 1 base, J shed 5 bases, and the junction held 11 bases outside the gene matches. The CDR3 runs 17 residues. CDR3 coding DNA: TGTGCCTGGAGTGAAGGGTTCACCGGACTAGCGGGAGATACGCAGTATTTT. As protein: CAWSEGFTGLAGDTQYF.

The chain combines TRBV11-2 with TRBJ1-3, with D possibly matching TRBD1 (5 bases). This CDR3 spans 16 amino acids. Trimming took off 1 base at V and 0 bases at J, with 10 bases between the two ends. Germline assignment: CDR1 SGHAT and CDR2 FQNNGV. The CDR3 sequence: CASSLAGLISGNTIYF. DNA of the CDR3: TGTGCCAGCAGCTTAGCGGGACTGATCTCTGGAAACACCATATATTTT.

This clonotype was detected only a few times. A junction end diverges from the germline sequence, so it may reflect a read error. This chain connects TRBV5-1 to TRBJ2-5; D is perhaps TRBD1 or TRBD2 (7 bases each). Germline V gene data show CDR1 as SGHRS and CDR2 as YFSETQ. This CDR3 has 14 amino acids. The CDR3 DNA follows: TGTGCCAGCACTCCAGGGGGGGCCCAAGAGACCCAGTACTTC. Amino acid sequence: CASTPGGAQETQYF.

Many counts were recorded for this clonotype. J is TRBJ2-5 and V is TRBV7-8, with a possible D match to TRBD2 (5 bases). Germline CDR1 is SGHVS and CDR2 is FQNEAQ. Deletions cut 3 bases from V and 1 base from J, with 6 bases between. The CDR3 totals 13 residues. Here the CDR3 reads CASSLDFQETQYF. The CDR3 DNA sequence: TGTGCCAGCAGCTTGGACTTCCAAGAGACCCAGTACTTC.

This clonotype appeared a few times. The CDR3 loop reads CASSHDGGAAKNIQYF. The CDR3 DNA sequence: TGTGCCAGCAGCCACGACGGGGGGGCGGCCAAAAACATTCAGTACTTC. The gene calls are TRBV3-1 and TRBJ2-4; TRBD2 matches 8 bases. The length of the CDR3 is 16 residues. Germline V gene data show CDR1 as LGHDT and CDR2 as YNNKEL (reference sequence). The trim removed 3 bases at V and 1 base at J, leaving 5 bases unmatched.

This clonotype has more than one count but fewer than ten. This chain uses TRBV5-1 with TRBJ1-5; D is ambiguous. Trimming took off 4 bases at V and 4 bases at J, with 12 bases between the two ends. The germline CDR1 and CDR2 sequences are SGHRS and YFSETQ. The CDR3 loop spans 14 amino acids. The CDR3 protein is CASSRDGENQPQHF. CDR3 bases: TGCGCCAGCAGCCGGGATGGCGAAAATCAGCCCCAGCATTTT.

This clonotype came up many times. The DNA for the CDR3 is TGTGCCAGCAGCCAAGGGACTAGCCAAGAGACCCAGTACTTC. It codes for CASSQGTSQETQYF. The gene calls are TRBV3-1 and TRBJ2-5; 7 bases match TRBD2. Germline V gene sequence: CDR1 LGHDT, CDR2 YNNKEL (reference sequence). This CDR3 spans 14 amino acids. Trimming took 1 base from V and 1 from J; bases not matched to a gene: 0.

As for this clonotype: One end of the junction fails to match germline, which may point to a read error. V usage is TRBV29-1 and J usage is TRBJ1-1, with TRBD1 identical over 7 bases. Germline CDR1 reads SQVTM; CDR2 reads ANQGSEA. The CDR3 runs to 18 residues. The CDR3 DNA reads TGCAGCGTTGAAACTTGGGACAGTGTGGCGTCTCTGGACACTGAAGCTTCCTTT. Protein sequence: CSVETWDSVASLDTEASF.

V gene TRBV2 combines with J gene TRBJ2-3; possibly TRBD1 or TRBD2 for D (5 bases each). Germline loops: CDR1 SNHLY, CDR2 FYNNEI. V lost 9 bases and J 1 base, leaving 17 bases between the germline ends. This CDR3 comprises 15 residues. The CDR3 protein is CARLDSGTGTDTQYF. The CDR3 DNA is TGTGCCAGGTTGGATTCAGGGACGGGCACAGATACGCAGTATTTT.

The chain links TRBV7-9 to TRBJ2-1, with TRBD2 matching 7 bases. The germline gives CDR1 SEHNR, CDR2 FQNEAQ (reference sequence). After removal of 3 bases from V and 7 bases from J, the junction contained 12 bases not matched to a gene. The length of the CDR3 is 16 residues. The CDR3 sequence is CASSFMTGGGGNEQFF. For the CDR3, the DNA is TGTGCCAGCAGCTTTATGACGGGGGGTGGAGGTAATGAGCAGTTCTTC.

The CDR3 region has the DNA TGTGCCAGCAGCCCAGCCGCTACACGGCAGTATGGCTACACCTTC. Translated: CASSPAATRQYGYTF. This chain joins TRBV5-6 and TRBJ1-2; no clear D gene. V was clipped by 4 bases and J by 5 bases, with 18 bases between them. Germline assignment: CDR1 SGHDT and CDR2 YYEEEE. The CDR3 sequence is 15 residues long. Using reference TRBV5-6 and TRBJ1-2 for the parts outside the CDR3, the full variable domain is DAGVTQSPTHLIKTRGQQVTLRCSPKSGHDTVSWYQQALGQGPQFIFQYYEEEERQRGNFPDRFSGHQFPNYSSELNVNALLLGDSALYLCASSPAATRQYGYTFGSGTRLTVV.

The CDR3 bases are TGTGCCATCAGTGACGGGACAGGGGGTGGGACCCAGTACTTC. Translation gives CAISDGTGGGTQYF. The chain joins TRBV10-3 to TRBJ2-5; TRBD1 matches 11 bases. Per the germline V gene, CDR1 is ENHRY and CDR2 is SYGVKD. V lost 3 bases to trimming and J lost 7 bases; unmatched junction nucleotides: 4. The CDR3 has 14 amino acids.